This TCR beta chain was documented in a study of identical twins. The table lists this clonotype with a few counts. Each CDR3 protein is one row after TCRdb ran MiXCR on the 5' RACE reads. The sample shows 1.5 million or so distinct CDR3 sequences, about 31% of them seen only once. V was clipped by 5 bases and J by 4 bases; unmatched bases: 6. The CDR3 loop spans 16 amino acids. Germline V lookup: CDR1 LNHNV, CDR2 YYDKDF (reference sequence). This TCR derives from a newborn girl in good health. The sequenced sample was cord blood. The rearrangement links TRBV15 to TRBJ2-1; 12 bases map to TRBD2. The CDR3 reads CATSYLAGGKYNEQFF. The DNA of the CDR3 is TGTGCCACCAGCTATCTAGCGGGAGGGAAGTACAATGAGCAGTTCTTC.